A selection of T cell receptor beta chains follows, all from one sample in a study of blood T cell repertoires in COVID-19. Method: immunoSEQ multiplex PCR; TCRdb's copy keeps in-frame clones and lacks some. The data hold approximately 28,000 clones, with about three quarters observed a single time. Sequenced: peripheral blood. Every receptor here comes from a boy aged 2 to 9 with active or convalescent COVID-19. Both conserved end residues are part of each CDR3. A D gene is named only where the DNA matches it firmly. Clone sizes are given selectively: once, few, many, or a class where the clone is expanded.

v_call: TRBV7-4; clone_size: -; j_call: TRBJ1-1; d_call: -; cdr3_nt: TGTGCCAGCATTCCCTCTCCCTACCTCGGCAAAGGGGCGAACACTGAAGCTTTCTTT; cdr3_aa: CASIPSPYLGKGANTEAFF
v_call: TRBV12-3/TRBV12-4; clone_size: -; j_call: TRBJ2-1; d_call: -; cdr3_nt: TGTGCCAGCACCCCGGGACTCAACAATGAGCAGTTCTTC; cdr3_aa: CASTPGLNNEQFF
v_call: TRBV7-2; clone_size: -; j_call: TRBJ2-3; d_call: -; cdr3_nt: TGTGCCAGCAGCTCCCCGCGGACTCTCATGGCAAATACGCAGTATTTT; cdr3_aa: CASSSPRTLMANTQYF
v_call: TRBV7-6; clone_size: -; j_call: TRBJ2-2; d_call: -; cdr3_nt: TGTGCCAGCAGCTTAGCTTCGGGGGGCGACACCGGGGAGCTGTTTTTT; cdr3_aa: CASSLASGGDTGELFF
v_call: TRBV7-2; clone_size: few; j_call: TRBJ1-6; d_call: TRBD1; cdr3_nt: TGTGCCAGCAGCCAGACAGGGGGCTATAATTCACCCCTCCACTTT; cdr3_aa: CASSQTGGYNSPLHF
v_call: TRBV5-4; clone_size: -; j_call: TRBJ1-5; d_call: -; cdr3_nt: TGTGCCAGCAGCTGGCCCGGGGGGCCCCAGCATTTT; cdr3_aa: CASSWPGGPQHF
v_call: TRBV5-4; clone_size: -; j_call: TRBJ2-5; d_call: TRBD2; cdr3_nt: TGTGCCAGCAGTCCTGGGACTAGCGGGAGAGGGGCGGAGACCCAGTACTTC; cdr3_aa: CASSPGTSGRGAETQYF
v_call: TRBV5-8; clone_size: -; j_call: TRBJ2-1; d_call: -; cdr3_nt: TGTGCCAGCAACCAAGGGACTGGAAGGAACAATGAGCAGTTCTTC; cdr3_aa: CASNQGTGRNNEQFF
v_call: TRBV27; clone_size: -; j_call: TRBJ1-6; d_call: -; cdr3_nt: TGTGCCAGCAGTTTGGGAGGACTCTCCTATAATTCACCCCTCCACTTT; cdr3_aa: CASSLGGLSYNSPLHF
v_call: TRBV6-6; clone_size: -; j_call: TRBJ1-5; d_call: -; cdr3_nt: TGTGCCGGGGGGGGTATGGGCAATCAGCCCCAGCATTTT; cdr3_aa: CAGGGMGNQPQHF
v_call: TRBV19; clone_size: -; j_call: TRBJ1-3; d_call: -; cdr3_nt: TGTGCCAGTAGTAGCTTAACCAGGGGATCAGGAAACACCATATATTTT; cdr3_aa: CASSSLTRGSGNTIYF
v_call: TRBV6-6; clone_size: -; j_call: TRBJ2-1; d_call: TRBD1; cdr3_nt: TGTGCCAGCAATCGGGACAGGGGGGGATACAATGAGCAGTTCTTC; cdr3_aa: CASNRDRGGYNEQFF
v_call: TRBV16; clone_size: -; j_call: TRBJ1-1; d_call: -; cdr3_nt: TGTGCCAGCAGCCTCACAGGGTATACTGAAGCTTTCTTT; cdr3_aa: CASSLTGYTEAFF
v_call: TRBV5-1; clone_size: once; j_call: TRBJ1-2; d_call: TRBD1; cdr3_nt: TGCGCCAGCAGCCCGGGACAGGGGCAGGGCTACACCTTC; cdr3_aa: CASSPGQGQGYTF
v_call: TRBV15; clone_size: few; j_call: TRBJ2-3; d_call: -; cdr3_nt: TGTGCCACCAGCAGAGTAGGGGCTAGCGGCACAGATACGCAGTATTTT; cdr3_aa: CATSRVGASGTDTQYF
v_call: TRBV11-2; clone_size: -; j_call: TRBJ2-1; d_call: -; cdr3_nt: TGTGCCAGCAGCACGACTCGCACACACTACAATGAGCAGTTCTTC; cdr3_aa: CASSTTRTHYNEQFF
v_call: TRBV2; clone_size: -; j_call: TRBJ2-6; d_call: TRBD1; cdr3_nt: TGTGCCAGCAGTTCGGACAGGGCGGGGGCCAACGTCCTGACTTTC; cdr3_aa: CASSSDRAGANVLTF
v_call: TRBV19; clone_size: -; j_call: TRBJ2-2; d_call: TRBD2; cdr3_nt: TGTGCCAGTAGGAAACTAGCGGGATACGCGAACACCGGGGAGCTGTTTTTT; cdr3_aa: CASRKLAGYANTGELFF
v_call: TRBV6-1; clone_size: -; j_call: TRBJ1-2; d_call: -; cdr3_nt: TGTGCCAGCAGTGGACAGATGAGGACGCTAAACTATGGCTACACCTTC; cdr3_aa: CASSGQMRTLNYGYTF
v_call: TRBV6-5; clone_size: -; j_call: TRBJ1-2; d_call: -; cdr3_nt: TGTGCCAGCAGGGCCAACCTGGATGGCTACACCTTC; cdr3_aa: CASRANLDGYTF
v_call: TRBV3-1/TRBV3-2; clone_size: -; j_call: TRBJ2-4; d_call: TRBD2; cdr3_nt: TGTGCCAGCAGCCAAGAGAAAACGGGGGGTGCCAAAAACATTCAGTACTTC; cdr3_aa: CASSQEKTGGAKNIQYF
v_call: TRBV6-4; clone_size: -; j_call: TRBJ2-2; d_call: -; cdr3_nt: TGTGCCAGCAGCGAGGACACTAACACCGGGGAGCTGTTTTTT; cdr3_aa: CASSEDTNTGELFF
v_call: TRBV9; clone_size: -; j_call: TRBJ1-1; d_call: -; cdr3_nt: TGTGCCAGCAGCGAGACAGTGGGTAACACTGAAGCTTTCTTT; cdr3_aa: CASSETVGNTEAFF